This TCR beta chain was profiled in a study of identical twins. Germline CDR1 reads SEHNR; CDR2 reads FQNEAQ (reference sequence). J lost 9 bases, V lost 5 bases, and 7 bases had no gene match. The CDR3 covers 14 residues. TCRdb recomputed calls from the 5' RACE reads with MiXCR, one row per CDR3 protein. The sample records hundreds of thousands of distinct CDR3 sequences, 15% to 20% being singletons. Each donor (without exception) was a healthy Caucasian. The sample was also linked to a second study, of T cells expressing NK-cell markers.

The sequenced sample was PBMCs. This TCR derives from a woman younger than 35 in good health. V gene TRBV7-9 combines with J gene TRBJ2-1; 10 nucleotides agree with TRBD1. The CDR3 reads CASSRDRGIREQFF. CDR3 bases: TGTGCCAGCAGCCGGGACAGGGGCATCCGTGAGCAGTTCTTC.